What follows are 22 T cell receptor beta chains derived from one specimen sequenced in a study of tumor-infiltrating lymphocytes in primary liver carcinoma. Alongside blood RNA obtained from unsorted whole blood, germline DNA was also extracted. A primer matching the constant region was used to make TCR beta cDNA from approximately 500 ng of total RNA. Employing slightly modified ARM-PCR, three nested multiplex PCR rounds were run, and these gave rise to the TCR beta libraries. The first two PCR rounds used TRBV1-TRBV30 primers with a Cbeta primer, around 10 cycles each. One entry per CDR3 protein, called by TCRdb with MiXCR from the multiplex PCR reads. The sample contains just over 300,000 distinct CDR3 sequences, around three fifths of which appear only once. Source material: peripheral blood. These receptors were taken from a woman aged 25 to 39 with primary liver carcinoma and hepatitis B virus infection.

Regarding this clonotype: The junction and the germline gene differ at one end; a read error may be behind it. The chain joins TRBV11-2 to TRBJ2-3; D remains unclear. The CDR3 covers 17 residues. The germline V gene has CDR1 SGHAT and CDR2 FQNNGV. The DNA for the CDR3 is TGCGCCAGCAGCTCAGTCCCCCGACGTATGAGCACAGATACGCAGTATTTT. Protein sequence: CASSSVPRRMSTDTQYF. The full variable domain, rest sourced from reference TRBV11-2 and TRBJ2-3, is EAGVAQSPRYKIIEKRQSVAFWCNPISGHATLYWYQQILGQGPKLLIQFQNNGVVDDSQLPKDRFSAERLKGVDSTLKIQPAKLEDSAVYLCASSSVPRRMSTDTQYFGPGTRLTVL.

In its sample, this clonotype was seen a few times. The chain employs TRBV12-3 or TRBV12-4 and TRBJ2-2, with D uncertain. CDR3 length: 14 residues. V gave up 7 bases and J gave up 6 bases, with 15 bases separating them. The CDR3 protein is CASIAQSRAGELFF. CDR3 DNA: TGTGCCAGCATCGCCCAGAGTAGGGCCGGGGAGCTGTTTTTT.

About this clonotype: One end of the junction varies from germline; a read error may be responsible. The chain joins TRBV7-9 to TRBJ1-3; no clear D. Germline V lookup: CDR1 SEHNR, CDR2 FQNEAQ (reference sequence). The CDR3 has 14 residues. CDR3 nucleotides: TGTGCCGGCAGCTTTCCGGGCCCTTCGACCACCATATATTTC. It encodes CAGSFPGPSTTIYF.

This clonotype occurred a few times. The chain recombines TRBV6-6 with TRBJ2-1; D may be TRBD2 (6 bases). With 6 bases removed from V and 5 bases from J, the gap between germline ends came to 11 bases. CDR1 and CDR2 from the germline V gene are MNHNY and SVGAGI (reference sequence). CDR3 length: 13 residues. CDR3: CASRDGGNNEQFF. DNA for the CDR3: TGTGCCAGCAGGGACGGCGGGAACAATGAGCAGTTCTTC.

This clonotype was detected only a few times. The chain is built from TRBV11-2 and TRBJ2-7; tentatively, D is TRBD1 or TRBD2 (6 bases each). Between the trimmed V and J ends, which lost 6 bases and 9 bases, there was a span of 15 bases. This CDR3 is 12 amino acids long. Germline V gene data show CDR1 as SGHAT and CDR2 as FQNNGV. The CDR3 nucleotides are TGTGCCAGCAGTCCCGGGGGCTACATGCAGTACTTC. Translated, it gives CASSPGGYMQYF.

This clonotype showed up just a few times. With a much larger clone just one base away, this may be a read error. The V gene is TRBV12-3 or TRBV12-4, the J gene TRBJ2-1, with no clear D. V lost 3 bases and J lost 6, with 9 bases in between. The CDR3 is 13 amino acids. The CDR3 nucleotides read TGTGCCAGCAGTTTGACTGGGTTCAATGAGCAGTTCTTC. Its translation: CASSLTGFNEQFF.

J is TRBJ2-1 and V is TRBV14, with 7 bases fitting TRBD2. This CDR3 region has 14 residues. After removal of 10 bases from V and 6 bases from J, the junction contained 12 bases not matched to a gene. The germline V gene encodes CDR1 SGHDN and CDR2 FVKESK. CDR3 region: CATKGAGAGNEQFF. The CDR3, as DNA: TGTGCCACCAAGGGTGCGGGAGCGGGCAATGAGCAGTTCTTC.

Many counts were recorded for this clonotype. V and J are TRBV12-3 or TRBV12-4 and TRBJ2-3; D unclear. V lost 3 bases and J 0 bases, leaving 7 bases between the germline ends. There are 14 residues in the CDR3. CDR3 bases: TGTGCCAGCAGTTTCGTAGGTAGCACAGATACGCAGTATTTT. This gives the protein CASSFVGSTDTQYF.

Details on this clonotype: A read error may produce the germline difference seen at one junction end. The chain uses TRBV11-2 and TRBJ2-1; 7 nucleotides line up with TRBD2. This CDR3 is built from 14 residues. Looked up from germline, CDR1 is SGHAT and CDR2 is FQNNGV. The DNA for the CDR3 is TGTGCCAGCAACTTGGGAGGGTTCTACGATGAGCAGTTCTTC. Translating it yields CASNLGGFYDEQFF.

CDR3 coding DNA: TGCGCCAGCAGCCAACAGACAGGGGGGCACTACGAGCAGTACTTC. Protein product: CASSQQTGGHYEQYF. The rearrangement uses TRBV4-3 and TRBJ2-7; 9 bases are shared with TRBD1. The germline V gene encodes CDR1 LGHNA and CDR2 YSLEER. The V segment lost 2 bases and the J segment 3 bases; nucleotides outside the gene matches: 5. This CDR3 region has 15 residues.

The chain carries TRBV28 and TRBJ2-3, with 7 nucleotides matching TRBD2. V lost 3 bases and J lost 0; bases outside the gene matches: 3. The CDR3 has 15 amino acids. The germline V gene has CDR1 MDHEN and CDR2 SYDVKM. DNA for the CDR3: TGTGCCAGCAGTTTGACTAGCTCTAGCACAGATACGCAGTATTTT. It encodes CASSLTSSSTDTQYF.

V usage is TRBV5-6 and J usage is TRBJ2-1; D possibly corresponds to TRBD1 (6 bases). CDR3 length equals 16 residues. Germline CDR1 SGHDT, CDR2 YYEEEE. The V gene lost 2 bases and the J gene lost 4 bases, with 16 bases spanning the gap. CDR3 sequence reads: CASSFNAGELYNEQFF. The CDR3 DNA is TGTGCCAGCAGCTTTAATGCAGGGGAATTGTACAATGAGCAGTTCTTC. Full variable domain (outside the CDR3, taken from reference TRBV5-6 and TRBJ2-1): DAGVTQSPTHLIKTRGQQVTLRCSPKSGHDTVSWYQQALGQGPQFIFQYYEEEERQRGNFPDRFSGHQFPNYSSELNVNALLLGDSALYLCASSFNAGELYNEQFFGPGTRLTVL.

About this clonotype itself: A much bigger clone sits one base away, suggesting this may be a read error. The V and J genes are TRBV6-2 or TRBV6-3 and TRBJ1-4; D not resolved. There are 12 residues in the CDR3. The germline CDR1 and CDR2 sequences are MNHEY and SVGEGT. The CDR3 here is CVSSPIDEKLFF. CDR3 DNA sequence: TGTGTCAGCAGCCCTATCGATGAAAAACTGTTTTTT.

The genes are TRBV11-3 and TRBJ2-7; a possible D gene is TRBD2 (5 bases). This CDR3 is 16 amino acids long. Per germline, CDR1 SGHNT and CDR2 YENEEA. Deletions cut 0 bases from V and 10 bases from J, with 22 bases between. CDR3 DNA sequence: TGTGCCAGCAGCTTAGAGAGGGCAGACCTACTGGGCGAACAGTACTTC. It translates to CASSLERADLLGEQYF.

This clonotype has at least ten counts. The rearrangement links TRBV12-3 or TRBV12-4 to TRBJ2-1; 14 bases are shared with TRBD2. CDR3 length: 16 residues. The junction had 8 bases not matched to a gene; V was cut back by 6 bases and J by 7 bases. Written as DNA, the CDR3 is TGTGCCAGCAGCTCCGGGACTAGCGGGAGCCGAAATGAGCAGTTCTTC. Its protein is CASSSGTSGSRNEQFF.

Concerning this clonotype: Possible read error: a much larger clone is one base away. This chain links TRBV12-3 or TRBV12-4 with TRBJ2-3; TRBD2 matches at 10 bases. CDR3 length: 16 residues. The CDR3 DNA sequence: TGTGCCAGCAGTCGGGGGGCTAGCGGGAGCACAGATATGCAGTATTTT. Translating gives CASSRGASGSTDMQYF.

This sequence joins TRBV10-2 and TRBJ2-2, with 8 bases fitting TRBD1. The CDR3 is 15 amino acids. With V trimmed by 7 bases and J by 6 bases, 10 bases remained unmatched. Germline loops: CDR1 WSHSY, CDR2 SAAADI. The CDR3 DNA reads TGCGCCAGCATCGGTAGGACAGGGTCCGCCGGGGAGCTGTTTTTT. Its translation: CASIGRTGSAGELFF.

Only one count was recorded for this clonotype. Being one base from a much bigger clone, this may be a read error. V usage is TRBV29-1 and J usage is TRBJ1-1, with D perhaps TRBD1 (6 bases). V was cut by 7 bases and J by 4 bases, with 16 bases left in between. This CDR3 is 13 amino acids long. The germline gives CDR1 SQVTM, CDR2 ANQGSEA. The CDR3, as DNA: TGCAGCGCAGACAGGAATATGAGCACTGAAGCTTTCTTT. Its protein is CSADRNMSTEAFF.

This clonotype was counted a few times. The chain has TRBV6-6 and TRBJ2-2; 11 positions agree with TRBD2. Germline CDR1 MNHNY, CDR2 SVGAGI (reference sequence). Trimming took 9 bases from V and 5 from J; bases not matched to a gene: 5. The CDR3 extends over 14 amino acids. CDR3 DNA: TGTGCCAGTCTTAGCGGGAGGGTTACCGGGGAGCTGTTTTTT. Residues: CASLSGRVTGELFF.

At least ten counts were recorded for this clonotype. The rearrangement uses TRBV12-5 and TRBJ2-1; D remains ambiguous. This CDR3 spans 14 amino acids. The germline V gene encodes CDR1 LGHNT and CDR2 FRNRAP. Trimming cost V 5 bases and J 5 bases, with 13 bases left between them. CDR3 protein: CASGGTVIHNEQFF. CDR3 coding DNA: TGTGCTAGTGGTGGAACGGTCATCCACAATGAGCAGTTCTTC.

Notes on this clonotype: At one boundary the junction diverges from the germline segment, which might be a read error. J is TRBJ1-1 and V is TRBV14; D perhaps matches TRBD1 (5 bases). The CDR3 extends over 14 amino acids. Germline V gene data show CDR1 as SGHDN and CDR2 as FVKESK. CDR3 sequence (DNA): TGTGCCAGCAGCCAATCGGGGACGAACACTGGAGCTTTCTTT. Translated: CASSQSGTNTGAFF. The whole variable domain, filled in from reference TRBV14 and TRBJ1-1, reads EAGVTQFPSHSVIEKGQTVTLRCDPISGHDNLYWYRRVMGKEIKFLLHFVKESKQDESGMPNNRFLAERTGGTYSTLKVQPAELEDSGVYFCASSQSGTNTGAFFGQGTRLTVV.

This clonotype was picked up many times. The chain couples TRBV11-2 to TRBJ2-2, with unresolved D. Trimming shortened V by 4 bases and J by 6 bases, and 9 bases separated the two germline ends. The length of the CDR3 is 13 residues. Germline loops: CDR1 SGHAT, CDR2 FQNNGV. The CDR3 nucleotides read TGTGCCAGCAGCTGGGTAGGGCCCGGGGAGCTGTTTTTT. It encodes CASSWVGPGELFF.